This T cell receptor (beta chain) was sequenced for a study of T cell changes during pregnancy in multiple sclerosis. Only in-frame clones appear in the TCRdb table, and some are missing; sequencing was by immunoSEQ multiplex PCR. This sample yields around 27,000 clones, of which under 95% are seen a single time; less than 0.55% belongs to the top ten. The CDR3 runs 14 residues. Germline CDR1 reads SNHLY; CDR2 reads FYNNEI. With 7 bases clipped from V and 4 bases from J, the junction kept 8 bases outside the gene matches. The receptor was isolated from a female donor with multiple sclerosis, enrolled in a pregnancy study. The chain combines TRBV2 with TRBJ1-1; TRBD1 aligns across 8 bases. Sequencing used CD4+ T cells from peripheral blood mononuclear cells, obtained after pregnancy. The CDR3: CASTSQGEATEAFF. CDR3 bases: TGTGCCAGCACCTCACAGGGGGAGGCCACTGAAGCTTTCTTT.